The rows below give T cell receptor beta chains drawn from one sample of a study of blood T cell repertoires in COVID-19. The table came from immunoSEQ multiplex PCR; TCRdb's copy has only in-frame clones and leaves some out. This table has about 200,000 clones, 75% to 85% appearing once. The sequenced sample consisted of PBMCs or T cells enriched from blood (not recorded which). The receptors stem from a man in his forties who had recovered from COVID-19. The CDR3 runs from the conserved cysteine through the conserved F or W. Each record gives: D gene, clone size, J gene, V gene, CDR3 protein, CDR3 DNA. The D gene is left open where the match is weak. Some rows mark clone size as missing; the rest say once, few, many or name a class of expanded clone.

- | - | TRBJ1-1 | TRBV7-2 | CASSSLDRIEAFF | TGTGCCAGCAGCTCCCTGGACAGAATTGAAGCTTTCTTT
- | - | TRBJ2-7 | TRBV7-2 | CASSPGLTSNYEQYF | TGTGCCAGCAGCCCTGGACTAACGAGCAACTACGAGCAGTACTTC
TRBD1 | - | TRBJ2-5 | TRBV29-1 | CSVGTGRFETQYF | TGCAGCGTTGGGACAGGGAGGTTTGAGACCCAGTACTTC
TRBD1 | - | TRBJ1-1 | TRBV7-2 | CASSLDRGKTEAFF | TGTGCCAGCAGCCTGGACAGGGGGAAAACTGAAGCTTTCTTT
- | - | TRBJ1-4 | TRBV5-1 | CASSFWPEDEKLFF | TGCGCCAGCAGCTTTTGGCCCGAGGATGAAAAACTGTTTTTT
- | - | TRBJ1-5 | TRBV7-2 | CASSLSRNGPQHF | TGTGCCAGCAGCTTATCTAGGAACGGGCCCCAGCATTTT
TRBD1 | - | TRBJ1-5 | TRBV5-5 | CASSPRTGGDQPQHF | TGTGCCAGCAGCCCGAGGACAGGGGGCGATCAGCCCCAGCATTTT
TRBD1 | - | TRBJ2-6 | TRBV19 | CASSIRGLGANVLTF | TGTGCCAGTAGTATCAGGGGGCTAGGGGCCAACGTCCTGACTTTC
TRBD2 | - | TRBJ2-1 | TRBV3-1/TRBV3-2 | CASSSRAGEVYNEQFF | TGTGCCAGCAGCTCCCGAGCGGGAGAAGTCTACAATGAGCAGTTCTTC
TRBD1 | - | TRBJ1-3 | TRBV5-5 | CASSSGQVSGNTIYF | TGTGCCAGCAGCTCGGGACAGGTCTCTGGAAACACCATATATTTT
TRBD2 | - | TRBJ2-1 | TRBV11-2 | CASSLVGGRAANEQFF | TGTGCCAGCAGCTTAGTCGGCGGGAGGGCCGCCAATGAGCAGTTCTTC
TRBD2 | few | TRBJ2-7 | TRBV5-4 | CASTKTSGTYHEQYF | TGTGCCAGCACCAAAACTAGCGGGACCTACCACGAGCAGTACTTC
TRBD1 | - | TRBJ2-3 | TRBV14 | CASSSPKSQGAKDTQYF | TGTGCCAGCAGCTCCCCTAAGTCGCAGGGGGCGAAAGATACGCAGTATTTT
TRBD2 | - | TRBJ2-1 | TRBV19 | CASSKGLAASYNEQFF | TGTGCCAGTAGTAAGGGACTAGCGGCCTCCTACAATGAGCAGTTCTTC
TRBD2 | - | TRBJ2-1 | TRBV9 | CASSVGLAGGNEQFF | TGTGCCAGCAGCGTAGGACTAGCGGGAGGCAATGAGCAGTTCTTC
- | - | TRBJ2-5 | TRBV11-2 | CASSLNGQQETQYF | TGTGCCAGCAGCTTAAACGGACAACAAGAGACCCAGTACTTC
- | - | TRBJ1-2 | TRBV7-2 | CASSPRARAGLVANYGYTF | TGTGCCAGCAGCCCAAGGGCAAGGGCAGGGCTTGTAGCTAACTATGGCTACACCTTC
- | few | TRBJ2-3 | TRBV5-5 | CASSLSGADTQYF | TGTGCCAGCAGCCTCTCGGGGGCAGATACGCAGTATTTT
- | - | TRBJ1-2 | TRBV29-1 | CSVPAGVNYGYTF | TGCAGCGTTCCAGCCGGGGTGAACTATGGCTACACCTTC
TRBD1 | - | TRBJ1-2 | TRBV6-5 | CASSYTGVGYGYTF | TGTGCCAGCAGTTACACAGGGGTGGGCTATGGCTACACCTTC
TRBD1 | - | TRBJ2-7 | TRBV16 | CASSLAGGVSYEQYF | TGTGCCAGCAGCCTCGCAGGGGGAGTCAGCTACGAGCAGTACTTC
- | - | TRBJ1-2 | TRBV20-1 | CSARTPEGAF | TGCAGTGCTAGAACCCCGGAGGGAGCCTTC
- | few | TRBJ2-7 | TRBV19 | CASSIDSQSSYEQYF | TGTGCCAGTAGTATAGACTCACAGAGCTCCTACGAGCAGTACTTC
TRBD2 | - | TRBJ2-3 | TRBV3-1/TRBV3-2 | CASSQVGSAGGTDTQYF | TGTGCCAGCAGCCAAGTTGGATCGGCGGGAGGAACAGATACGCAGTATTTT
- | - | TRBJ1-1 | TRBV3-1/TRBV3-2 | CASSHQGSTEAFF | TGTGCCAGCAGCCATCAGGGGAGCACTGAAGCTTTCTTT
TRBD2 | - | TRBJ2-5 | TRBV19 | CASSVQAGGETQYF | TGTGCCAGTAGTGTTCAAGCGGGAGGTGAGACCCAGTACTTC
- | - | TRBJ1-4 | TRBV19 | CASSSRQPSIGKLFF | TGTGCCAGTAGTTCGAGACAGCCTTCTATCGGAAAACTGTTTTTT
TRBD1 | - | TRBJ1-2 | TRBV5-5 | CASSLEVNRGYGYTF | TGTGCCAGCAGCTTGGAAGTTAACAGGGGCTATGGCTACACCTTC
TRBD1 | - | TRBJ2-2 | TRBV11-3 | CASSRGQPNTGELFF | TGTGCCAGCAGTAGGGGACAGCCGAACACCGGGGAGCTGTTTTTT